The rows below give T cell receptor beta chains drawn from one sample of a study of cytomegalovirus exposure and HLA in healthy donors. Here immunoSEQ multiplex PCR was the method, and the copy in TCRdb shows in-frame clones only, minus some. The sample has more than 80,000 clones; 65% to 80% are singletons. Source material: PBMCs. The origin of the receptors is a human donor in good health. CDR3s include the opening cysteine and the closing phenylalanine or tryptophan. Fields, in order: J gene, clone size, V gene, D gene, CDR3 DNA, CDR3 protein. The D gene is left open where the match is weak. Rows may omit the clone size; those that give it use once, few, many or a size class.

>TRBJ1-3|.|TRBV5-8|.
TGTGCCAGCAGGAATTCAGGGACTGGAAACACCATATATTTT
CASRNSGTGNTIYF
>TRBJ2-7|.|TRBV10-2|.
TGCGCCAGCAGTGAGTCGGTCAGGGGAGTCGATGAGCAGTACTTC
CASSESVRGVDEQYF
>TRBJ1-3|.|TRBV6-1|TRBD1
TGTGCCAGCAGTGTCGGGACAGGGGGTTCTGGAAACACCATATATTTT
CASSVGTGGSGNTIYF
>TRBJ1-6|.|TRBV25-1|TRBD1
TGTGCCAGCTCCCGGGACAGGGGTTCACCCCTCCACTTT
CASSRDRGSPLHF
>TRBJ2-5|.|TRBV7-9|TRBD2
TGTGCCAGCAGCCGGAGCGGGAGGGATCGAGAGACCCAGTACTTC
CASSRSGRDRETQYF
>TRBJ2-3|.|TRBV13|TRBD1
TGTGCCAGCAGCAAAACAGGGGGTAGCACAGATACGCAGTATTTT
CASSKTGGSTDTQYF
>TRBJ2-1|.|TRBV27|TRBD2
TGTGCCAGCAGGAAAAGACTAGCGGAGTACAATGAGCAGTTCTTC
CASRKRLAEYNEQFF
>TRBJ1-5|few|TRBV7-2|TRBD1
TGTGCCAGCAGCTTAGTTACAGGGGGCGGTCAGCCCCAGCATTTT
CASSLVTGGGQPQHF
>TRBJ2-7|.|TRBV9|TRBD1
TGTGCCAGCAGCGACGTGCCCGGGACAGCCCCCTACGAGCAGTACTTC
CASSDVPGTAPYEQYF
>TRBJ2-1|.|TRBV9|.
TGTGCCAGCAGCGTGGGGCGTTATGAGCAGTTCTTC
CASSVGRYEQFF
>TRBJ2-7|.|TRBV6-6|TRBD2
TGTGCCAGCAGAGGTAGCGGGGGGACTTCCTACGAGCAGTACTTC
CASRGSGGTSYEQYF
>TRBJ2-7|.|TRBV4-3|TRBD2
TGCGCCAGCAGCCAAGGGTGGCGGGAGGCGCATGTAGAGCAGTACTTC
CASSQGWREAHVEQYF
>TRBJ1-1|few|TRBV4-1|TRBD1
TGCGCCAGCAGCCTTAGGACAGGGAACACTGAAGCTTTCTTT
CASSLRTGNTEAFF
>TRBJ1-5|.|TRBV18|.
TGTGCCAGCTCACCCCGACAGACTGTACAGCCCCAGCATTTT
CASSPRQTVQPQHF
>TRBJ1-1|few|TRBV6-1|.
TGTGCCAGCAGGGAGACAGGGAACACTGAAGCTTTCTTT
CASRETGNTEAFF
>TRBJ2-3|.|TRBV19|TRBD1
TGTGCCAGTAGCACCGGGACAGGGCGCACAGATACGCAGTATTTT
CASSTGTGRTDTQYF
>TRBJ1-2|.|TRBV2|TRBD1
TGTGCCAGCAGTCCACAGGGGGCCGGCTATGGCTACACCTTC
CASSPQGAGYGYTF
>TRBJ1-1|.|TRBV2|.
TGTGCCAGCAGTTACACGGGATCATCTGAAGCTTTCTTT
CASSYTGSSEAFF
>TRBJ1-3|.|TRBV6-5|.
TGTGCCAGCAGTACCCTCTCCGGGAGAGGAAACACCATATATTTT
CASSTLSGRGNTIYF
>TRBJ1-1|few|TRBV5-1|.
TGCGCCAGCAGCATCGGACAGACCGAAGCTTTCTTT
CASSIGQTEAFF
>TRBJ1-5|.|TRBV6-5|.
TGTGCCAGCAGTAGGGACTGGAGCAATCAGCCCCAGCATTTT
CASSRDWSNQPQHF
>TRBJ1-2|.|TRBV15|TRBD1
TGTGCCACCAGCAGAGAGCCGGGACAGATTTTTGGCTACACCTTC
CATSREPGQIFGYTF
>TRBJ2-1|.|TRBV18|.
TGTGCCAGCTCACCATCTCAGGGCTCCTACAATGAGCAGTTCTTC
CASSPSQGSYNEQFF